These T cell receptor beta chains were read from a single sample in a study of metastatic and nonmetastatic thyroid tumors. Using MiXCR, TCRdb reanalyzed the PCR reads. Here the sample spans around 40,000 clones, approximately 12% being singletons. Sequencing used blood. All receptors come from a female donor with papillary thyroid cancer or a benign thyroid nodule (not recorded which). Some clones in this sample may be carry-over from other donors' samples. Both conserved end residues are part of each CDR3. A D gene is named only where the DNA matches it firmly. Clone size is stated in some rows and not others, as once, few, many or a class when expanded.

j_gene	abundance	d_gene	v_gene	CDR3nt	CDR3aa
TRBJ2-1	many	TRBD2	TRBV2	TGTGCCAGCAGTGCCACTAGCGGGAGGACTTCTGAGCAGTTCTTC	CASSATSGRTSEQFF
TRBJ1-2	many	TRBD1	TRBV7-2	TGTGCCAGCAGCTTAGTAGACAGGGTTAACTATGGCTACACCTTC	CASSLVDRVNYGYTF
TRBJ2-1	-	TRBD2	TRBV5-8	TGTGCCAGCAGCACTCTTAGCGGGAAGAATGAGCAGTTCTTC	CASSTLSGKNEQFF
TRBJ1-1	many	-	TRBV7-9	TGTGCCAGCAGCCCTGTCAGATTTCACCAGGGCACTGAAGCTTTCTTT	CASSPVRFHQGTEAFF
TRBJ2-3	many	-	TRBV28	TGTGCCAGCAGTTTGCGATCCGGGACAGATACGCAGTATTTT	CASSLRSGTDTQYF
TRBJ1-3	many	-	TRBV18	TGTGCCAGCTCACCTTCCGACGGGCCCTACTCTGGAAACACCATATATTTT	CASSPSDGPYSGNTIYF
TRBJ1-2	-	-	TRBV28	TGTGCCAGCAGCCCAGTTGAGGGAAGGCCTAACTATGGCTACACCTTC	CASSPVEGRPNYGYTF
TRBJ2-3	many	TRBD2	TRBV20-1	TGCAGTATAGGACTAGCGGGAGCAGATACGCAGTATTTT	CSIGLAGADTQYF
TRBJ2-3	-	TRBD2	TRBV7-2	TGTGCCAGCAGCTTAGCTGGCGGGGGGCGAAACACAGATACGCAGTATTTT	CASSLAGGGRNTDTQYF
TRBJ2-7	medium-sized	-	TRBV28	TGTGCCAGCAGTTTCCAGGGGATCTACGAGCAGTACTTC	CASSFQGIYEQYF
TRBJ1-1	many	-	TRBV9	TGTGCCAGCAGCCCTGGGACGGTAGCTTTCTTT	CASSPGTVAFF
TRBJ2-7	few	-	TRBV27	TGTGCCAGCATTTCCTTAGCGGCCCATACACTCTACGAGCAGTACTTC	CASISLAAHTLYEQYF
TRBJ2-7	medium-sized	-	TRBV28	TGTGCCAGCAGTTTGCAAACAGGGCTCTCCTACGAGCAGTACTTC	CASSLQTGLSYEQYF
TRBJ2-1	many	-	TRBV9	TGTGCCAGCAGCGTAGGGGCTAGCCTAATGGAGCAGTTCTTC	CASSVGASLMEQFF
TRBJ1-5	many	-	TRBV28	TGTGCCAGCAGTTTTGGGAACCGACCCCAGCATTTT	CASSFGNRPQHF
TRBJ1-1	many	-	TRBV6-5	TGTGCCAGCAGTTACTCTCCCAGGGGCAACACTGAAGCTTTCTTT	CASSYSPRGNTEAFF
TRBJ1-5	many	-	TRBV4-1	TGCGCCAGCAGCCTTGCCGGGAATCAGCCCCAGCATTTT	CASSLAGNQPQHF
TRBJ2-2	few	TRBD2	TRBV6-1	TGTGCCATCATGAGGAGCGGGAGAGGGGTCGGGGAGCTGTTTTTT	CAIMRSGRGVGELFF
TRBJ2-4	-	-	TRBV6-1	TGTGCCAGCGGTACTGGAAGGAACATTCAGTACTTC	CASGTGRNIQYF
TRBJ1-1	many	TRBD1	TRBV28	TGTGCCGGGAGGCAGGGGGGGCAGGGGAACACTGAAGCTTTCTTT	CAGRQGGQGNTEAFF
TRBJ2-7	many	-	TRBV5-6	TGTGCCAGCAGCTTAACCAGCTCCTACGAGCAGTACTTC	CASSLTSSYEQYF
TRBJ2-5	many	-	TRBV7-6	TGTGCCAGCAGCTTATCCGGGGGGCGGGAGACCCAGTACTTC	CASSLSGGRETQYF
TRBJ2-3	many	TRBD2	TRBV4-2	TGTGCCAGCAGTCCAGACGTCACGGGAGGGCCGAATACGCAGTATTTT	CASSPDVTGGPNTQYF
TRBJ2-7	-	TRBD2	TRBV7-2	TGTGCCAGCAGCCTATGGACTAGCGGGGCCTACGAGCAGTACTTC	CASSLWTSGAYEQYF
TRBJ2-1	many	-	TRBV6-1	TGTGCCAGCCTCCTCGGGCGGGCAGGGGAGCAGTTCTTC	CASLLGRAGEQFF
TRBJ2-1	many	TRBD2	TRBV5-1	TGCGCCAGCAGCTTACCTCCGGGGGGTGAGCAGTTCTTC	CASSLPPGGEQFF
TRBJ2-7	medium-sized	-	TRBV28	TGTGCCAGCAGTTTTGATGGGGCGGCCTCCTACGAGCAGTACTTC	CASSFDGAASYEQYF
TRBJ2-1	many	-	TRBV11-2	TGTGCCAGCAGCCAGGGGGAGGGTTACAATGAGCAGTTCTTC	CASSQGEGYNEQFF
TRBJ1-3	many	-	TRBV6-1	TGTGCCAGCAGTCCAATTCTTCGCAGCGATGGTGGAAACACCATATATTTT	CASSPILRSDGGNTIYF
TRBJ1-1	many	-	TRBV11-2	TGTGCCAGCAGCTTAGAATTGGGAATGGAGGCTTTCTTT	CASSLELGMEAFF
TRBJ1-2	many	TRBD1	TRBV5-1	TGCGCCAGCAGCCCAGATCCAGGGGGCTTGGACTATGGCTACACCTTC	CASSPDPGGLDYGYTF
TRBJ1-2	-	-	TRBV6-4	TGTGCCAGCAGTGACATCTCCCCCTTCCCGGGAAAGTATGATGGCTACACCTTC	CASSDISPFPGKYDGYTF
TRBJ1-5	many	TRBD1	TRBV6-1	TGTGCCAGTAACAGGGGGAATCAGCCCCAGCATTTT	CASNRGNQPQHF